The 28 T cell receptor beta chains listed next were all sequenced from one sample in a study of CD8+CD57+ T cells in acquired aplastic anemia. TCR beta VDJ and CDR3 were profiled, and genomic DNA was the template. TCRdb re-analysed the reads in MiXCR, keeping a single row per CDR3 protein. The repertoire has 90,000 to 150,000 distinct CDR3 sequences, under 60% of them found once; the top ten carry 25% to 35%. Flow cytometry had shown expanded CD8+CD57+ cells in the patients chosen for sequencing. The sequenced material came from sorted CD4+, CD8+, or CD8+CD57+ T cells (not recorded which) from PBMCs. The receptors were sampled from a human donor with aplastic anemia.

Regarding this clonotype: A much larger clone differs by one base, so this may be a read error. The V call is TRBV9, the J call TRBJ2-1; perhaps TRBD1 as D (6 bases). Per germline, CDR1 SGDLS and CDR2 YYNGEE. Trimming shortened V by 0 bases and J by 4 bases, and 14 bases separated the two germline ends. The length of the CDR3 is 16 residues. CDR3 in DNA: TGTGCCAGCAGCGTAGCTACCAGGGGCATTTACAATGAGCAGTTCTTC. Translation gives CASSVATRGIYNEQFF.

This clonotype was detected many times. The chain has TRBV7-3 and TRBJ2-5, with D perhaps TRBD1 (6 bases). The CDR3 consists of 13 residues. Germline CDR1 SGHTA, CDR2 FQGTGA. Between the trimmed V and J ends, which lost 6 bases and 5 bases, there was a span of 13 bases. CDR3 residues: CASSLGRGETQYF. CDR3 nucleotide sequence: TGTGCCAGCAGTTTAGGCAGGGGCGAGACCCAGTACTTC.

The chain combines TRBV2 with TRBJ1-1; no firm D call. This CDR3 has 13 residues. Per germline, CDR1 SNHLY and CDR2 FYNNEI. In DNA, the CDR3 is TGTGCAAGAATAGGACGGACGAACACTGAAGCTTTCTTT. This encodes CARIGRTNTEAFF.

Comment on this clonotype: The junction shows a germline mismatch at one end, possibly a read error. The rearrangement joins TRBV2 to TRBJ1-1; 7 bases match TRBD1. CDR1 and CDR2 from the germline V gene are SNHLY and FYNNEI. This CDR3 comprises 13 residues. DNA for the CDR3: TGTGTCAGCAACCGGGACAGGAACACTGAAGCTTTCTTT. It specifies CVSNRDRNTEAFF.

The V and J genes are TRBV24-1 and TRBJ2-7; 7 nucleotides agree with TRBD1. This CDR3 region has 13 residues. The V segment lost 4 bases and the J segment 3 bases; nucleotides outside the gene matches: 2. Germline CDR1 is KGHDR and CDR2 is SFDVKD. The CDR3 nucleotides are TGTGCCACCAGTGAGTACAGGGGCTACGAGCAGTACTTC. Protein product: CATSEYRGYEQYF.

This clonotype was detected only a few times. The rearrangement joins TRBV15 to TRBJ1-1; D may be TRBD1 (5 bases). CDR3 length: 14 amino acids. The germline V gene encodes CDR1 LNHNV and CDR2 YYDKDF (reference sequence). V shed 3 bases and J shed 10 bases, with 18 bases lying between them. CDR3 in amino acids: CATSSGTFGPGAFF. For the CDR3, the DNA is TGTGCCACCAGCAGCGGGACCTTTGGGCCGGGAGCTTTCTTT.

Ten or more counts support this clonotype. The chain links TRBV12-3 or TRBV12-4 to TRBJ1-1; no clear D gene. The CDR3 has 13 residues. V lost 2 bases and J lost 3, with 7 bases in between. The CDR3 coding sequence is TGTGCCAGCAGTTTAAACGGGCACACTGAAGCTTTCTTT. Encoded protein: CASSLNGHTEAFF.

This clonotype has a count of ten or more. The genes are TRBV4-3 and TRBJ1-2, with D tentatively TRBD1 (5 bases). Trimming cost V 1 base and J 6 bases, with 21 bases left between them. The germline gives CDR1 LGHNA, CDR2 YSLEER. This CDR3 has 17 residues. CDR3 loop: CASSQAFPNRDRHGYTF. The CDR3 coding sequence is TGCGCCAGCAGCCAAGCATTCCCAAACCGGGACCGACATGGCTACACCTTC.

This clonotype was seen once. V gene TRBV29-1 combines with J gene TRBJ2-1; TRBD1 agrees at 8 bases. Trimming removed 7 bases from V and 3 bases from J; junction bases left unmatched: 11. In germline, CDR1 is SQVTM, CDR2 ANQGSEA. The CDR3 loop spans 15 amino acids. Written as DNA, the CDR3 is TGCAGCGCCGACGCCGGGACAGGAGTCTACAATGAGCAGTTCTTC. This codes for CSADAGTGVYNEQFF.

The chain employs TRBV19 and TRBJ2-7, with D possibly TRBD2 on 5 matching bases. Germline CDR1 is LNHDA and CDR2 is SQIVND (reference sequence). Between the trimmed V and J ends, which lost 10 bases and 1 base, there was a span of 17 bases. CDR3 size: 14 residues. The CDR3 coding sequence is TGTGCCACCAAAAGGTCCACGGGGTCCTACGAGCAGTACTTC. Encoded protein: CATKRSTGSYEQYF.

This chain connects TRBV11-2 to TRBJ1-1; D is possibly TRBD1 (5 bases). V gave up 3 bases and J gave up 4 bases, with 12 bases separating them. Germline CDR1 SGHAT, CDR2 FQNNGV. The CDR3 covers 14 residues. CDR3 residues: CASSLAGGGTEAFF. The CDR3 DNA is TGTGCCAGCAGCTTGGCGGGCGGGGGCACTGAAGCTTTCTTT.

The V gene is TRBV6-4, the J gene TRBJ1-6; unclear D gene. V dropped 10 bases and J dropped 3 bases, with 16 bases sitting between them. Germline values: CDR1 MRHNA, CDR2 SNTAGT. CDR3 size: 15 residues. DNA for the CDR3: TGTGCCAAGGACTGGTTAAGCTTCTATAATTCACCCCTCCACTTT. Translated: CAKDWLSFYNSPLHF.

V gene TRBV29-1 combines with J gene TRBJ1-4; D is undetermined. Trimming took 4 bases from V and 0 from J, leaving 0 bases between them. This CDR3 spans 11 amino acids. Germline assignment: CDR1 SQVTM and CDR2 ANQGSEA. Here the CDR3 reads CSVATNEKLFF. The DNA of the CDR3 is TGCAGCGTTGCAACTAATGAAAAACTGTTTTTT.

The chain recombines TRBV6-1 with TRBJ2-1; 9 bases match TRBD2. Germline trimming cut 6 bases from V and 0 bases from J; bases unmatched to any gene: 9. CDR1 and CDR2 from the germline V gene are MNHNS and SASEGT. The CDR3 contains 17 residues. The CDR3 nucleotides read TGTGCCAGCAGGGGGACTATTAGCGGGAGCTCCTACAATGAGCAGTTCTTC. Its protein is CASRGTISGSSYNEQFF.

The V and J genes are TRBV11-2 and TRBJ2-7; no reliable D call. Trimming cost V 6 bases and J 5 bases, with 14 bases left between them. The CDR3 is 13 amino acids. CDR1 is SGHAT, CDR2 FQNNGV, per germline. The CDR3 here is CASSPGPDDEQYF. The CDR3 DNA reads TGTGCCAGCAGTCCCGGTCCGGACGACGAGCAGTACTTC. Looking up the rest from reference TRBV11-2 and TRBJ2-7 gives the full variable domain: EAGVAQSPRYKIIEKRQSVAFWCNPISGHATLYWYQQILGQGPKLLIQFQNNGVVDDSQLPKDRFSAERLKGVDSTLKIQPAKLEDSAVYLCASSPGPDDEQYFGPGTRLTVT.

There are a few counts of this clonotype. V and J are TRBV7-3 and TRBJ2-2; a weak D match, TRBD1 (6 bases). The CDR3 runs to 13 residues. V lost 5 bases, J lost 6 bases, and 10 bases lay in between. The germline V gene encodes CDR1 SGHTA and CDR2 FQGTGA. The DNA for the CDR3 is TGTGCCAGCAGCCTCCAGGGGTCCGGGGAGCTGTTTTTT. Translated, it gives CASSLQGSGELFF.

Regarding this clonotype: The germline gene is not matched at one end of the junction; a read error may be the cause. This chain uses TRBV10-3 with TRBJ2-7, with D possibly TRBD1 on 5 matching bases. This CDR3 has 13 amino acids. CDR1 is ENHRY, CDR2 SYGVKD, per germline. CDR3 region: CASSEQETYEQYF. CDR3 DNA sequence: TGTGCCAGCAGTGAACAGGAGACCTACGAGCAGTACTTC.

In this sample, this clonotype turned up many times. The V and J genes are TRBV14 and TRBJ1-5; 9 nucleotides match TRBD1. This CDR3 has 16 residues. Per the germline V gene, CDR1 is SGHDN and CDR2 is FVKESK. Unmatched junction bases numbered 12, after V lost 7 bases and J lost 5 bases. CDR3 in DNA: TGTGCCAGCACCCGAAATCCGGGACAGGGCGATCAGCCCCAGCATTTT. It specifies CASTRNPGQGDQPQHF.

This chain links TRBV4-3 with TRBJ1-1, with 9 positions matching TRBD1. V lost 2 bases to trimming and J lost 7 bases; unmatched junction nucleotides: 5. This CDR3 comprises 14 residues. Germline V gene data show CDR1 as LGHNA and CDR2 as YSLEER. CDR3 coding DNA: TGCGCCAGCAGCCAATTCGGACAGGGGAGTGAAGCTTTCTTT. Protein: CASSQFGQGSEAFF.

The rearrangement uses TRBV6-1 and TRBJ2-7; 8 nucleotides align to TRBD1. Germline V gene lookup returns CDR1 MNHNS and CDR2 SASEGT. V lost 7 bases and J lost 2; bases outside the gene matches: 13. The CDR3 runs 16 residues. The CDR3 DNA sequence: TGTGCCAGCACGGGACAGGATGCCCTAGGGCCCTACGAGCAGTACTTC. This encodes CASTGQDALGPYEQYF.

The chain is built from TRBV7-3 and TRBJ2-1, with 11 bases aligning to TRBD2. The junction had 4 bases not matched to a gene; V was cut back by 4 bases and J by 5 bases. The CDR3 has 15 residues. CDR1 and CDR2 (germline): SGHTA, FQGTGA. CDR3 sequence reads: CASSSGLAGNNEQFF. Written as DNA, the CDR3 is TGTGCCAGCAGCTCCGGACTAGCGGGCAACAATGAGCAGTTCTTC.

Comments on this clonotype: A much larger clone lies a single base off, so this may be a read error. The rearrangement links TRBV4-3 to TRBJ2-1; D unresolved. The CDR3 covers 15 residues. Per the germline V gene, CDR1 is LGHNA and CDR2 is YSLEER. CDR3 region: CASSQDRASANERFF. CDR3 bases: TGCGCCAGCAGCCAAGATCGCGCGTCAGCCAATGAGCGGTTCTTC.

The chain uses TRBV7-7 and TRBJ2-7; 8 nucleotides align to TRBD2. CDR1 and CDR2 (germline): SSHAT, FNYEAQ (reference sequence). The trim removed 5 bases at V and 4 bases at J, leaving 7 bases unmatched. This CDR3 spans 14 amino acids. Here the CDR3 DNA reads TGTGCCAGCAGCGCCGCAGTAGCGGGATACGAGCAGTACTTC. It yields the protein CASSAAVAGYEQYF.

The chain combines TRBV20-1 with TRBJ2-3; 12 nucleotides agree with TRBD2. V dropped 1 base and J dropped 6; count of bases not matched to a gene: 11. The germline CDR1 and CDR2 sequences are DFQATT and SNEGSKA (reference sequence). The CDR3 extends over 17 amino acids. The CDR3 DNA follows: TGCAGTGCTAGAGTTCTAGCGGGGGGGCTCCGTCCCGATACGCAGTATTTT. Translating gives CSARVLAGGLRPDTQYF.

This sequence joins TRBV19 and TRBJ2-7, with a tentative D call TRBD2 (7 bases). CDR1 is LNHDA, CDR2 SQIVND, per germline (reference sequence). This CDR3 contains 15 residues. With 1 base removed from V and 4 bases from J, the gap between germline ends came to 14 bases. CDR3 amino acids: CASSIVGGPEYEQYF. CDR3 sequence (DNA): TGTGCCAGTAGTATAGTGGGGGGGCCGGAATACGAGCAGTACTTC.

This clonotype was picked up many times. This rearrangement joins TRBV7-3 to TRBJ1-1; D uncertain. Germline CDR1 and CDR2: SGHTA and FQGTGA. The CDR3 spans 16 residues. The V end was cut by 1 base, the J end by 4 bases, with 16 bases between. CDR3 sequence: CASSLRSKRVGTEAFF. The CDR3 DNA sequence: TGTGCCAGCAGCTTAAGATCGAAAAGGGTCGGCACTGAAGCTTTCTTT.

The V gene is TRBV19, the J gene TRBJ2-3; perhaps D is TRBD1 or TRBD2 (7 bases each). V dropped 9 bases and J dropped 1 base, with 17 bases sitting between them. The CDR3 spans 15 residues. Germline-derived CDR1 and CDR2 are LNHDA and SQIVND (reference sequence). CDR3: CASTQGGGGTDTQYF. The CDR3 DNA sequence: TGTGCCAGCACCCAGGGGGGAGGGGGCACAGATACGCAGTATTTT.

Remarks on this clonotype: This sequence may be a read error, since a much larger clone differs from it by one base. The chain couples TRBV19 to TRBJ1-1; D ambiguous. CDR1 and CDR2 from the germline V gene are LNHDA and SQIVND (reference sequence). The CDR3 totals 13 residues. The CDR3 sequence: CASSFTKNTEALF. The CDR3 DNA sequence: TGTGCCAGTAGTTTCACCAAGAACACTGAAGCTCTCTTT.